The rows below give T cell receptor beta chains drawn from one sample of a study of technical replicates of blood from several donors. TCRdb's copy holds only in-frame clones and misses some; the assay was immunoSEQ multiplex PCR. The sample lists about 88,000 clones; roughly 90% were seen once. Input material: T cells isolated from PBMCs. The receptors shown here come from a human donor in good health. Each CDR3 is given with its conserved first and last residue. A D gene is named only where the DNA matches it firmly. Clone size is not always given. Where it is, it says once, few, many or a class for expanded clones.

v_gene: TRBV4-2
j_gene: TRBJ2-3
d_gene: -
abundance: -
CDR3aa: CASRDARGATDTQYF
CDR3nt: TGTGCCAGCAGAGATGCCCGGGGGGCCACAGATACGCAGTATTTT

v_gene: TRBV5-1
j_gene: TRBJ2-7
d_gene: TRBD1
abundance: -
CDR3aa: CASSLEGTVVDEQYF
CDR3nt: TGCGCCAGCAGCTTGGAGGGGACAGTGGTGGACGAGCAGTACTTC

v_gene: TRBV7-3
j_gene: TRBJ1-3
d_gene: TRBD1
abundance: -
CDR3aa: CASSVTGTETSSGNTIYF
CDR3nt: TGTGCCAGCAGCGTCACCGGGACAGAAACCAGCTCTGGAAACACCATATATTTT

v_gene: TRBV5-6
j_gene: TRBJ1-2
d_gene: -
abundance: once
CDR3aa: CASSLPYRESYGYTF
CDR3nt: TGTGCCAGCAGCCTCCCTTACAGGGAATCCTATGGCTACACCTTC

v_gene: TRBV5-1
j_gene: TRBJ1-2
d_gene: TRBD1
abundance: -
CDR3aa: CASSSAGGKDYGYTF
CDR3nt: TGCGCCAGCAGCTCCGCAGGGGGTAAAGACTATGGCTACACCTTC

v_gene: TRBV28
j_gene: TRBJ1-5
d_gene: TRBD1
abundance: -
CDR3aa: CASSLQGPYNQPQHF
CDR3nt: TGTGCCAGCAGCCTACAGGGGCCCTATAATCAGCCCCAGCATTTT

v_gene: TRBV7-9
j_gene: TRBJ2-1
d_gene: -
abundance: -
CDR3aa: CASSLASQQFF
CDR3nt: TGTGCCAGCAGCTTAGCCTCTCAGCAGTTCTTC

v_gene: TRBV6-5
j_gene: TRBJ1-1
d_gene: -
abundance: -
CDR3aa: CASQAALNTEAFF
CDR3nt: TGTGCCAGCCAGGCCGCGTTGAACACTGAAGCTTTCTTT

v_gene: TRBV19
j_gene: TRBJ2-7
d_gene: TRBD1
abundance: -
CDR3aa: CASSPGRSNRGYEQYF
CDR3nt: TGTGCCAGTAGTCCCGGACGGAGCAACAGGGGGTACGAGCAGTACTTC

v_gene: TRBV28
j_gene: TRBJ2-7
d_gene: TRBD1
abundance: -
CDR3aa: CASSSPGQGESQYF
CDR3nt: TGTGCCAGCAGTTCCCCGGGACAGGGGGAATCTCAGTACTTC